The entry that follows covers one T cell receptor (beta chain) sequence. Its specificity is not known. Germline V gives CDR1 SGHAT, CDR2 FQNNGV. The CDR3 is 15 residues long. V trimming: 5 bases; J trimming: 0 bases; junction bases outside the gene matches: 4. These data originate in a study of immune cell composition in non-small cell lung cancer. Clones were read by immunoSEQ multiplex PCR, and TCRdb kept only the in-frame ones, dropping some. The sample yields about 3,100 clones, around four fifths seen once. Study observations and caveats: Tumour-associated clones >0.5% occurred in roughly 30% of adenocarcinomas, 75% of squamous. Tumour TCR-beta clonality was not significantly tied to smoking pack-years. Shared sequences between tumour-reactive and dominant in vivo clones were not proven.

Specimen: lung tumor tissue. The source of this sequence is a human donor with non-small cell lung cancer. The rearrangement joins TRBV11-2 to TRBJ2-7; 10 positions agree with TRBD2. The DNA of the CDR3 is TGTGCCAGCAGCCAAACTAGCGGGACCTCCTACGAGCAGTACTTC. Its protein product is CASSQTSGTSYEQYF.